This T cell receptor (beta chain) was sequenced for a study of T cell responses to AZD1222 COVID-19 vaccine. Study-wide background: Second-dose intervals near 4 or 12 weeks were combined.

Clones were read by immunoSEQ multiplex PCR, and TCRdb kept only the in-frame ones, dropping some. The sample gives approximately 140,000 clones, roughly 93% of which show up once; roughly 5.6% is in the top ten. The CDR3 loop spans 14 amino acids. V dropped 0 bases and J dropped 1 base, with 7 bases sitting between them. Germline assignment: CDR1 SGDLS and CDR2 YYNGEE. The origin of this receptor is an adult in good health. The chain carries TRBV9 and TRBJ1-1; no clear D. The source was peripheral blood, collected on day 0 of AZD1222 vaccination. The CDR3 coding sequence is TGTGCCAGCAGCGTAGTGGCGGAGAACACTGAAGCTTTCTTT. Its protein product is CASSVVAENTEAFF.